This T cell receptor (beta chain) is drawn from a study of CD8+CD57+ T cells in acquired aplastic anemia. Patients who underwent sequencing had shown CD8+CD57+ cell expansion by flow cytometry. TCR beta VDJ and CDR3 were profiled, and genomic DNA was the template. TCRdb re-derived calls from the reads in MiXCR, one entry per CDR3 protein. The data contain about 250,000 distinct CDR3 sequences, 40% to 50% of them singletons. The V and J ends lost 3 bases and 2 bases respectively, with 8 bases between them. Looked up from germline, CDR1 is DFQATT and CDR2 is SNEGSKA (reference sequence). CDR3 length: 13 amino acids. This clonotype appeared a few times. No conserved phenylalanine or tryptophan is present at the end of the CDR3, so a read error is the likely explanation.

The chain recombines TRBV20-1 with TRBJ1-5, with D unclear. Sequences were obtained from sorted CD4+, CD8+, or CD8+CD57+ T cells (not recorded which) from PBMCs. The sequence was obtained from a human donor with aplastic anemia. The CDR3 region is CSASPGGNQPQHL. For the CDR3, the DNA is TGCAGTGCTAGCCCCGGAGGCAATCAGCCCCAGCATCTT.